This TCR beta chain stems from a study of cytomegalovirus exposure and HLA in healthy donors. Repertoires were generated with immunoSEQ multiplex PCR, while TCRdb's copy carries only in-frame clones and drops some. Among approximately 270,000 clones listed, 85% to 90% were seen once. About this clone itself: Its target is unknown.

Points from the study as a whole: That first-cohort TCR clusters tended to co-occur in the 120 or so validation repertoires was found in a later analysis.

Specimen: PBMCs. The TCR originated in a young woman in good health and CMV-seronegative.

This CDR3 is CASSPTGTSGSSGANVLTF. DNA for the CDR3: TGTGCCAGCTCACCCACGGGGACTAGCGGTTCATCTGGGGCCAACGTCCTGACTTTC. The chain links TRBV18 to TRBJ2-6, with TRBD2 identical over 11 bases. Germline trimming cut 3 bases from V and 1 base from J; bases unmatched to any gene: 8. The CDR3 extends over 19 amino acids. CDR1 is KGHSH and CDR2 is LQKENI in the germline V gene.